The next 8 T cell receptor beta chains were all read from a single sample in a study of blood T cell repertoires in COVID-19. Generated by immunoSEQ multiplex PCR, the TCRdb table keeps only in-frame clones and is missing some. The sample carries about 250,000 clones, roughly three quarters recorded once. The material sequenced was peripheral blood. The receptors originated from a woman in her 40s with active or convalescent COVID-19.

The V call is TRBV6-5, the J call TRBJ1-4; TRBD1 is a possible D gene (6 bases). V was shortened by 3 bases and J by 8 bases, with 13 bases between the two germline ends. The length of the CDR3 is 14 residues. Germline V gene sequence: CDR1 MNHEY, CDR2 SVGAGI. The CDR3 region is CASSYSDTGEKLFF. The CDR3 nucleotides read TGTGCCAGCAGTTATTCGGACACAGGGGAAAAACTGTTTTTT.

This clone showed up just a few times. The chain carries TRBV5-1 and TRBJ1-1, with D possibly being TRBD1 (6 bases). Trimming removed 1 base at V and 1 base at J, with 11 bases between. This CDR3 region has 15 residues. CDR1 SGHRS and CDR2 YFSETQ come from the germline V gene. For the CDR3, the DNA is TGCGCCAGCAGCTTGTTGTCAGGGGAGAACACTGAAGCTTTCTTT. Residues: CASSLLSGENTEAFF.

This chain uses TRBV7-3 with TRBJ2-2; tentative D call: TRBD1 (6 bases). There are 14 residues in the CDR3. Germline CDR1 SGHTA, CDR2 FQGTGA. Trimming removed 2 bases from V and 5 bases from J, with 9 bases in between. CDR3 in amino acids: CASSLDRSTGELFF. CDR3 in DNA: TGTGCCAGCAGCTTAGACAGGAGTACCGGGGAGCTGTTTTTT. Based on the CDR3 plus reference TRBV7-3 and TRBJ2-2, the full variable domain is GAGVSQTPSNKVTEKGKYVELRCDPISGHTALYWYRQSLGQGPEFLIYFQGTGAADDSGLPNDRFFAVRPEGSVSTLKIQRTERGDSAVYLCASSLDRSTGELFFGEGSRLTVL.

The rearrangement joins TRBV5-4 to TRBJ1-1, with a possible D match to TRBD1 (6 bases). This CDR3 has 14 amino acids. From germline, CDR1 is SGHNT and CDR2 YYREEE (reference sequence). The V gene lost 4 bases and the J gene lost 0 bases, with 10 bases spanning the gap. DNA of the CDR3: TGTGCCAGCAGCGCAGGGGATATGAACACTGAAGCTTTCTTT. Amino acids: CASSAGDMNTEAFF. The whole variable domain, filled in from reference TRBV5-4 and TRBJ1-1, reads ETGVTQSPTHLIKTRGQQVTLRCSSQSGHNTVSWYQQALGQGPQFIFQYYREEENGRGNFPPRFSGLQFPNYSSELNVNALELDDSALYLCASSAGDMNTEAFFGQGTRLTVV.

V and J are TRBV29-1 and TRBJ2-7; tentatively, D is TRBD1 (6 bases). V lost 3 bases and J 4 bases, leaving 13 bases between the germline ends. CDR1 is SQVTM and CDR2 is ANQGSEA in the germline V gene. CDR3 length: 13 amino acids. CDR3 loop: CSVDSARGYEQYF. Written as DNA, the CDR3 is TGCAGCGTTGACAGCGCCAGGGGTTACGAGCAGTACTTC.

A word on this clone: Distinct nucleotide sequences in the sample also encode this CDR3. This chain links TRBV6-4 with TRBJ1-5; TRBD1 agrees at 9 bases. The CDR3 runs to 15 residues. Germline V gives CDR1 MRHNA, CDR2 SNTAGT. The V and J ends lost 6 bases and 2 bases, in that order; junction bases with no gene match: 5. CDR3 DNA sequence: TGTGCCAGCAGCCCACAGGGGGCCGGCAATCAGCCCCAGCATTTT. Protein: CASSPQGAGNQPQHF.

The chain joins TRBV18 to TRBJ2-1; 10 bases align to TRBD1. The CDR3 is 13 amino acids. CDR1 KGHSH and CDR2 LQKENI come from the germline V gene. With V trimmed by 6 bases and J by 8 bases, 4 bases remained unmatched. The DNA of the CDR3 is TGTGCCAGCTCGCAGGGACAGGGGTATGAGCAGTTCTTC. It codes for CASSQGQGYEQFF.

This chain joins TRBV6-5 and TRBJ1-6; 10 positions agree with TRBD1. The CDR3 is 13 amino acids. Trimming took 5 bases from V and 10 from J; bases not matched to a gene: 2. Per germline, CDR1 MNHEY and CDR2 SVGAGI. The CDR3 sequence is CASSRDRGSPLHF. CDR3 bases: TGTGCCAGCAGTCGGGACAGGGGATCACCCCTCCACTTT.